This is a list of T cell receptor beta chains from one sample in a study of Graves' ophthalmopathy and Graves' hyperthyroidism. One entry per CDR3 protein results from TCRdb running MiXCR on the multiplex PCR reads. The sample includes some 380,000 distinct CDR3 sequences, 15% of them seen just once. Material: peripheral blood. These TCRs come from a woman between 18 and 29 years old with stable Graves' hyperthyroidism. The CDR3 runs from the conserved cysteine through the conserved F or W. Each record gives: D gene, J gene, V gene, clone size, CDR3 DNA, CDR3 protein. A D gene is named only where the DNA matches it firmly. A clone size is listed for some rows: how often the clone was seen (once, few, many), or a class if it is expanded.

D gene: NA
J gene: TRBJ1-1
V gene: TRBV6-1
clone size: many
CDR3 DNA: TGTGCCAGCAGTGAAATAATGAACACTGAAGCTTTCTTT
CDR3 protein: CASSEIMNTEAFF

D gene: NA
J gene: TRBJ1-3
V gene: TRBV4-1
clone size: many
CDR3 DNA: TGCGCCAGCAGCCAAGATGGGGGAGACACCATATATTTT
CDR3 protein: CASSQDGGDTIYF

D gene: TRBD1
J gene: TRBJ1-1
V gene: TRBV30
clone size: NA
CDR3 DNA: TGTGCCTGGGCCGGGACAGTCGTCTGGAACACTGAAGCTTTCTTT
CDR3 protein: CAWAGTVVWNTEAFF

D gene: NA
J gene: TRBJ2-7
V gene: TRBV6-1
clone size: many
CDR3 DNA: TGTGCCAGCAGTGAAGCCCAGGGAGACTACGAGCAGTACTTC
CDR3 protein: CASSEAQGDYEQYF

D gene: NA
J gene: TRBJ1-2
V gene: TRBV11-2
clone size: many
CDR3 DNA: TGTGCCAGCAGCTTAAACTCCCCGGGAGATGGCTACACCTTC
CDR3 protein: CASSLNSPGDGYTF

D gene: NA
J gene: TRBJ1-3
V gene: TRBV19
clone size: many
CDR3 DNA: TGTGCCAGTAGTTTCCCCGGGACACCCAGAGCGGGAAACACCATATATTTT
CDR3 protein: CASSFPGTPRAGNTIYF

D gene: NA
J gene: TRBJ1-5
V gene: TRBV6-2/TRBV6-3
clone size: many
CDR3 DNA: TGTGCCAGCAGTTACAGTCCAGGGGAAGGCAATCAGCCCCAGCATTTT
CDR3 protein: CASSYSPGEGNQPQHF

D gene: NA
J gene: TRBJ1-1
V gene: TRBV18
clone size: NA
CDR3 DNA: TGTGCCAGCTCACCTTCCGCTCCGGAAGCTTTCTTT
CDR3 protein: CASSPSAPEAFF

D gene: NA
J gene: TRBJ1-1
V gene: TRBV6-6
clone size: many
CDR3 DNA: TGTGCCAGCAGAGGGGGGTCCTCGCCCCTAAAAGCGGAAGCTTTCTTT
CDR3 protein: CASRGGSSPLKAEAFF

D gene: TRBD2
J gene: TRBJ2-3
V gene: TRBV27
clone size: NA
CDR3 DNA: TGTGCCAGCAGTTTAAGATTAGCGGGGGGAGATACGCAGTATTTT
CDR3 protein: CASSLRLAGGDTQYF

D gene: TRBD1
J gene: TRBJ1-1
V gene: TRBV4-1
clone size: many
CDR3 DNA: TGCGCCAGCAGCCAAGTCGGCAGGGGGAGGACTGAAGCTTTCTTT
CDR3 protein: CASSQVGRGRTEAFF

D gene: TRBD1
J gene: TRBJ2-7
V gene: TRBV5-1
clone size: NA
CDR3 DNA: TGCGCCAGCAGCTTGGACCCAGGGGGTTTCTACGAGCAGTACTTC
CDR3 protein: CASSLDPGGFYEQYF

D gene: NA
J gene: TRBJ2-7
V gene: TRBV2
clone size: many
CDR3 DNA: TGTGCCAGCACCACAGGCCAGGTCACCTACGAGCAGTACTTC
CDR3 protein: CASTTGQVTYEQYF

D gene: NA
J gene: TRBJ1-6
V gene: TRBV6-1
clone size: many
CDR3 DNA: TGTGCCAGCAGTCCGGTTGACCGGCGGGTTTCACCCCTCCACTTT
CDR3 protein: CASSPVDRRVSPLHF

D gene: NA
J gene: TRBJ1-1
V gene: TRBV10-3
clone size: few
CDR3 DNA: TGTGCCATCAGGCCGACTGCGAACACTGAAGCTTTCTTT
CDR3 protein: CAIRPTANTEAFF

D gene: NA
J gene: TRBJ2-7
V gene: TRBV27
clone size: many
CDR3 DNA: TGTGCCAGCAGTCCTCGCCCCCACCACGAGCAGTACTTC
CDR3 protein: CASSPRPHHEQYF

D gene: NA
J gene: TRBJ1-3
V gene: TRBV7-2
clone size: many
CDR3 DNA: TGTGCCAGCAGCCTGAGTCCCGTTGGAAACACCATATATTTT
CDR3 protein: CASSLSPVGNTIYF

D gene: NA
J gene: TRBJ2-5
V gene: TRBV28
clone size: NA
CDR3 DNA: TGTGCCAGCAGTTTCGTGTCACCCCAGTACTTC
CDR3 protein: CASSFVSPQYF

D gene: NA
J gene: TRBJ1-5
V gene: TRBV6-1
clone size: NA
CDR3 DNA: TGTGCCAGCAGGATGACAGGAGTTAGCAATCAGCCCCAGCATTTT
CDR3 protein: CASRMTGVSNQPQHF

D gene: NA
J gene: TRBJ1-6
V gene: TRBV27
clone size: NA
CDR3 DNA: TGTGCCAGCAGTCGTACCCCCGGGGGGGGCTTTATTAATTCACCCCTCCACTTT
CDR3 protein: CASSRTPGGGFINSPLHF

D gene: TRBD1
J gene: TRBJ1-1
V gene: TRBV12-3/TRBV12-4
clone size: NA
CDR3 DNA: TGTGCCAGCTCACCAGGAGGCAGGGGGCTTTTGCCCCACGAAGCTTTCTTT
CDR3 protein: CASSPGGRGLLPHEAFF

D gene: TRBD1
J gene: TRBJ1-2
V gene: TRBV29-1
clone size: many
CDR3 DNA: TGCAGCGCCGTGGACAGGAGGGACTATGGCTACACCTTC
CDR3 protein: CSAVDRRDYGYTF

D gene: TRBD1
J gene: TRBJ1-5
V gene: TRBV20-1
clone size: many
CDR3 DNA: TGCAGTGCTAGGTCACAGGGGAAGGGGCCCCAGCATTTT
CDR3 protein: CSARSQGKGPQHF

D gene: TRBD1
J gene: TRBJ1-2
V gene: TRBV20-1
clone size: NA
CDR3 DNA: TGCAGTGCTAGAACGACAGGGTTTGGCTACACCTTC
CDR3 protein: CSARTTGFGYTF

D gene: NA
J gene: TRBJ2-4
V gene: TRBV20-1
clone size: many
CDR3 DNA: TGCAGTGCTAAGCCTCAGGGTGCCAAAAACATTCAGTACTTC
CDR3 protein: CSAKPQGAKNIQYF

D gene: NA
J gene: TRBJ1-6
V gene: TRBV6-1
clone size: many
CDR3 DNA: TGTGCCAGCAGCCACGGGACGGCCGTTAATTCACCCCTCCACTTT
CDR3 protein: CASSHGTAVNSPLHF

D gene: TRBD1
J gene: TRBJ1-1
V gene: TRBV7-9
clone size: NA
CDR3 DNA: TGTGCCAGCAGCCGCGGAACAGGGGTCGGTGAAGCTTTCTTT
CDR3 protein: CASSRGTGVGEAFF

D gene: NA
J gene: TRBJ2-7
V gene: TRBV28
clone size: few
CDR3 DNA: TGTGCCAGCAGCCCGGGGCTAAGTTTGTCCTACGAGCAGTACTTC
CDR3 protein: CASSPGLSLSYEQYF

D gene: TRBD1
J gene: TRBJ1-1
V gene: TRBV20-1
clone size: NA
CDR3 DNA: TGCAGTGCTCCTCCGACAGGGAAGGGTCTTAACACTGAAGCTTTCTTT
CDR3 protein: CSAPPTGKGLNTEAFF

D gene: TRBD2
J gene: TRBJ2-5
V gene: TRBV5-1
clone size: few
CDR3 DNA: TGCGCCAGCAGCCGCGTGACTAGCGGGGGACAAGAGACCCAGTACTTC
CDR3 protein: CASSRVTSGGQETQYF

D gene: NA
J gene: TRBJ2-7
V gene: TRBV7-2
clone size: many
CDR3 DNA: TGTGCCAGCAGCTTAGGTCTATTCTCCTACGAGCAGTACTTC
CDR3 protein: CASSLGLFSYEQYF

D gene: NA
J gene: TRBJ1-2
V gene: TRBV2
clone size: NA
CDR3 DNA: TGTGCCAGCACTCCTACCGGCCTCCGGACTAACTATGGCTACACCTTC
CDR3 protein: CASTPTGLRTNYGYTF

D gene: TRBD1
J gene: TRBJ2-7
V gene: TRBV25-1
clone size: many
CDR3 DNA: TGTGCCAGCAGTGACGAAATTGGACAGGGGGCGGCCGAGCAGTACTTC
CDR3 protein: CASSDEIGQGAAEQYF

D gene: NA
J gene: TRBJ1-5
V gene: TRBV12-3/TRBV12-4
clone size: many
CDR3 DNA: TGTGCCAGCAGTTTAAATGCAGACCCTAATCAGCCCCAGCATTTT
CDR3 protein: CASSLNADPNQPQHF

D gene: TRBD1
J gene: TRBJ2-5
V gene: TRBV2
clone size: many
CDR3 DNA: TGTGCCAGCAGTGAACAGGGGGTGGAGACCCAGTACTTC
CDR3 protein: CASSEQGVETQYF

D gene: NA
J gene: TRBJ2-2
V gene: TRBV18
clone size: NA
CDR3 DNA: TGTGCCAGCAAAGCCGACCCGAGCACCGGGGAGCTGTTTTTT
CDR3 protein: CASKADPSTGELFF

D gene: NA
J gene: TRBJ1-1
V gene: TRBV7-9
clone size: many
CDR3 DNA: TGTGCCAGCAGCTTAGCGATAGAACAGGCAAAGGCTTTCTTT
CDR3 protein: CASSLAIEQAKAFF

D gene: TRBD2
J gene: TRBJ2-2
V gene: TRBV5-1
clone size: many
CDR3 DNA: TGCGCCAGCAGCTTGAAGCGGGGATCGAACACCGGGGAGCTGTTTTTT
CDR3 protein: CASSLKRGSNTGELFF

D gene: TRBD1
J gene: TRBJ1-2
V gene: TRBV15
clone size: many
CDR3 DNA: TGTGCCACCAGCACTAAGACAGGGGCTGAATATGGCTACACCTTC
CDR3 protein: CATSTKTGAEYGYTF

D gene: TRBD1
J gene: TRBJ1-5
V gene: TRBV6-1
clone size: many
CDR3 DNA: TGTGCCAGCAGTGAAGAGAGGGAGGGGGCAATTTTGGGGCCCCAGCATTTT
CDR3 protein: CASSEEREGAILGPQHF

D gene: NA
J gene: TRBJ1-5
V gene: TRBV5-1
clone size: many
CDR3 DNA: TGCGCCAGCAGCTTGGGACCTTTACTCAATCAGCCCCAGCATTTT
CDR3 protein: CASSLGPLLNQPQHF

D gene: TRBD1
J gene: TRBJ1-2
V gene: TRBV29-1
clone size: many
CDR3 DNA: TGCAGCGACCTAGACCGGGACAGGGCTTCTGGCTACACCTTC
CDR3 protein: CSDLDRDRASGYTF

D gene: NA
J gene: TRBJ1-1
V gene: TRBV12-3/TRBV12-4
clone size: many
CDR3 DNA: TGTGCCAGCTTTAGACCCCCCGGAGGCACTGAAGCTTTCTTT
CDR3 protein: CASFRPPGGTEAFF

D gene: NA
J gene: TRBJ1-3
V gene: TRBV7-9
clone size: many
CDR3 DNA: TGTGCCAGCAGCTTAGAGGCTGGAAACACCATATATTTT
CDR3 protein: CASSLEAGNTIYF

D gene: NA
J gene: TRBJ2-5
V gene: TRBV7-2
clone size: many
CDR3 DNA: TGTGCCAGCAGCTTAGAAGGTTTTTTATCGGGAGAGACCCAGTACTTC
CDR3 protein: CASSLEGFLSGETQYF

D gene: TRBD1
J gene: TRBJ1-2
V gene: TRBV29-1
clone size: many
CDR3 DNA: TGCAGCGTCGTGCGAACTCAGGGGGCCAACTATGGCTACACCTTC
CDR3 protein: CSVVRTQGANYGYTF

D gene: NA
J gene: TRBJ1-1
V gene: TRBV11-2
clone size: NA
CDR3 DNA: TGTGCCAGCAGCTTCTTTGAAGGGTCCGGAGAAGCTTTCTTT
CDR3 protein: CASSFFEGSGEAFF

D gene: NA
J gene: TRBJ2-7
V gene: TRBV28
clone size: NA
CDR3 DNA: TGTGCCAGCAGTTTATCCGGGATCCAGGGAGATGAGCAGTACTTC
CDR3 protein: CASSLSGIQGDEQYF

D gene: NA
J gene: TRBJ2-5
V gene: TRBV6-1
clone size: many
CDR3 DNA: TGTGCCAGCAAGTCCCCAGGCACCCCCCAAGAGACCCAGTACTTC
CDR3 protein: CASKSPGTPQETQYF

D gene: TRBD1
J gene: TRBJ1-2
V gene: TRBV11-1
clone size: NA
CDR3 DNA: TGTGCCAGCAGCTTAAGGGACAGGGAGCTATTACTCTATGGCTACACCTTC
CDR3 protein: CASSLRDRELLLYGYTF